This T cell receptor beta chain stems from a study of T cells after yellow fever vaccination. Study-wide points: Clones from primary vaccination mostly reappeared after the booster (over 95% CD4, just over 85% CD8). Weaker overall, the secondary response nonetheless peaked faster (day 5 versus 15). The appearance of a small share of clonotypes in both CD4 and CD8 compartments was observed.

Remarks on this clonotype: Its cognate antigen is unknown.

Germline V lookup: CDR1 LGHDT, CDR2 YNNKEL (reference sequence). V lost 4 bases to trimming and J lost 3 bases; unmatched junction nucleotides: 6. CDR3 length equals 16 residues. It was through 5'RACE template switching that TCR cDNA was made, with a universal primer site and UMIs added. TCRdb re-derived calls from the 5' RACE reads in MiXCR, one entry per CDR3 protein. The sample yields about 310,000 distinct CDR3 sequences, 3.6% seen once. This chain connects TRBV3-1 to TRBJ2-3; 11 positions agree with TRBD2. This clonotype originated in a man between 18 and 35 years old who received the YFV17D yellow fever vaccine. The sequencing used PBMCs, collected on the day of the yellow fever booster vaccination. The DNA for the CDR3 is TGTGCCAGCAGCCTCGGGACTAGCGGACCTACAGATACGCAGTATTTT. Its translation is CASSLGTSGPTDTQYF.